This section outlines one T cell receptor beta chain sequence together with its context. Its antigen has not been determined. No much larger clone exists at a distance of one base, and base qualities are not known. The germline V gene sets CDR1 to MNHEY and CDR2 to SVGAGI. V trim: 5 bases; J trim: 7 bases; unmatched bases: 4. From its cysteine to its phenylalanine, the CDR3 spans 12 amino acids. CDR3 DNA is the only sequence kept; it has 36 bases, read in frame from the first base. TCRbeta CDR3 regions were amplified from genomic DNA using the immunoSEQ Assay, a bias-controlled multiplex PCR. The source study handled its data this way. The number of nucleated cells in each sample was estimated from the amplification of reference gene primers within the assay. To quantify the absolute abundance of each unique TCRbeta CDR3 rearrangement, sequence reads were collapsed and filtered. For each sample, productive Simpson clonality was calculated by taking the square root of Simpson's diversity index across productive rearrangements. Held by TCRdb, this immuneACCESS table contains in-frame sequences only and omits some clones. Under half of the omission traces to an unresolved V gene where checked; the cause of the rest is unknown. That table is the source of V, J and clone size, and D and trimming were worked out from the DNA. The sample data list 140,000 to 150,000 clones, and roughly nine tenths of these were observed just once. The ten largest make up roughly 1.5% of the sample.

This record belongs to a study of blood T cell repertoires in COVID-19 (dated by TCRdb to 2019 to 2021). With regard to the full study: Collaborator samples came from the United States, Italy and Spain and covered acute and convalescent phases of COVID-19. The samples were drawn from the first 160 participants of the ongoing ImmuneRACE study and from 1,254 subjects provided by 6 global collaborators. A de-identified subject ID, COVID-19 status, age in years and sex were almost always included in the sample metadata. The material from the prospective study consisted of cDNA or gDNA derived from T cells, B-cell-depleted T cells, or PBMCs. HLA class I and class II types, where available, came from metadata supplied by the sample provider rather than from assay-based typing. A freely available public database, intended as a resource for researchers studying the immune response to SARS-CoV-2, is where the repertoires were released. The dataset comprised deeply sampled blood TCRbeta repertoires from subjects exposed to, actively infected with, or recovered from COVID-19. Overall study outcomes, separate from this receptor: The amount of clinical and demographic metadata varied by source and participant and was provided uncurated.

Each collaborating institution followed its own protocols to collect whole blood in K2EDTA tubes. For TCRbeta analysis, collaborators shipped samples as frozen whole blood, isolated PBMCs, or DNA extracted from either of those sample types. Recombination joined TRBV6-5 with TRBJ2-7; 8 nucleotides in the junction match TRBD1. Material for sequencing was peripheral blood. This receptor was obtained from a human donor in a cohort sampled during active COVID-19. The CDR3 loop reads CASSRTGQEQYF. The DNA sequence is TGTGCCAGCAGTCGGACAGGGCAAGAGCAGTACTTC.